The 21 T cell receptor beta chains given below trace back to one sample, sequenced in a study of regulatory and conventional T cells in RAG deficiency. Regulatory T cells were sorted from blood as CD4+ CD25-high CD127-low cells. Clones were read by immunoSEQ multiplex PCR, and TCRdb kept only the in-frame ones, dropping some. The sample comprises around 3,500 clones, 85% to 95% of which are singletons, and more than 8% rests with the top ten. The data also belong to a second study, concerning regulatory T cells. That paper notes: Primers: 52 TRBV forward and 13 TRBJ reverse.

Sample: CD4+ Tregs sorted from blood. These receptors were obtained from a human donor in good health.

The chain couples TRBV5-4 to TRBJ1-3; D is undetermined. Deletions cut 4 bases from V and 7 bases from J, with 9 bases between. CDR3 length: 12 amino acids. The germline V gene has CDR1 SGHNT and CDR2 YYREEE (reference sequence). The CDR3, as DNA: TGTGCCAGCAGCCCTGACGGGAACACCATATATTTT. It encodes CASSPDGNTIYF.

V and J are TRBV18 and TRBJ1-1; 7 nucleotides agree with TRBD1. CDR1 is KGHSH and CDR2 is LQKENI in the germline V gene. The CDR3 consists of 15 residues. The V and J ends lost 6 bases and 2 bases, in that order; junction bases with no gene match: 9. The CDR3 protein is CASSQEQGPNTEAFF. The DNA for the CDR3 is TGTGCCAGCTCCCAAGAACAGGGGCCAAACACTGAAGCTTTCTTT.

The genes are TRBV6-6 and TRBJ1-5; D may be TRBD1 (6 bases). Germline-derived CDR1 and CDR2 are MNHNY and SVGAGI (reference sequence). The CDR3 is 14 amino acids. Trimming took 5 bases from V and 0 from J, leaving 8 bases between them. The CDR3 DNA follows: TGTGCCAGCAGTCAGGGGAATAGCAATCAGCCCCAGCATTTT. Translation: CASSQGNSNQPQHF.

V and J are TRBV20-1 and TRBJ1-1, with D perhaps matching TRBD1 (6 bases). With 5 bases removed from V and 6 bases from J, the gap between germline ends came to 10 bases. The CDR3 is 11 amino acids. Germline V gene lookup returns CDR1 DFQATT and CDR2 SNEGSKA (reference sequence). The CDR3 spells CSARHRAEAFF. The CDR3 DNA reads TGCAGTGCTCGTCACAGGGCTGAAGCTTTCTTT.

The chain has TRBV9 and TRBJ2-3; 12 bases agree with TRBD2. Germline values: CDR1 SGDLS, CDR2 YYNGEE. There are 15 residues in the CDR3. Germline trimming cut 0 bases from V and 5 bases from J; bases unmatched to any gene: 1. The CDR3 loop is CASSVGLAGEDTQYF. DNA of the CDR3: TGTGCCAGCAGCGTAGGACTAGCGGGAGAAGATACGCAGTATTTT.

The chain joins TRBV4-2 to TRBJ2-3, with 9 bases identical to TRBD2. V lost 0 bases, J lost 5 bases, and 12 bases stayed unmatched. There are 18 residues in the CDR3. CDR1 is LGHNA, CDR2 YNFKEQ, per germline. The CDR3 DNA reads as TGTGCCAGCAGCCAAGATCCGTCTAGCGGGATGATAGGAGATACGCAGTATTTT. It is translated as CASSQDPSSGMIGDTQYF.

This clone was seen only a few times. The chain combines TRBV5-1 with TRBJ2-7, with D tentatively TRBD1 or TRBD2 (5 bases each). The CDR3 contains 13 residues. Between the trimmed V and J ends, which lost 3 bases and 7 bases, there was a span of 14 bases. Germline loops: CDR1 SGHRS, CDR2 YFSETQ. The CDR3 DNA is TGCGCCAGCAGCTCATCGGGACCCGCGGAGCAGTACTTC. This codes for CASSSSGPAEQYF. Variable domain in full (rest from reference TRBV5-1 and TRBJ2-7): KAGVTQTPRYLIKTRGQQVTLSCSPISGHRSVSWYQQTPGQGLQFLFEYFSETQRNKGNFPGRFSGRQFSNSRSEMNVSTLELGDSALYLCASSSSGPAEQYFGPGTRLTVT.

This clone qualifies as large. This chain links TRBV29-1 with TRBJ1-2; D is undetermined. Trimming stripped 5 bases from V and 4 bases from J, with 14 bases between. CDR3 length equals 13 residues. Germline loops: CDR1 SQVTM, CDR2 ANQGSEA. The CDR3, as DNA: TGCAGCGTTACCAACCCGGACGGCTATGGCTACACCTTC. Protein: CSVTNPDGYGYTF.

The chain carries TRBV2 and TRBJ1-1; TRBD1 agrees at 7 bases. Germline CDR1 reads SNHLY; CDR2 reads FYNNEI. With 10 bases clipped from V and 8 bases from J, the junction kept 13 bases outside the gene matches. CDR3 length: 13 amino acids. The CDR3 DNA follows: TGTGCCACCCAACCTATAGGGGGCGGAGAAGCTTTCTTT. This codes for CATQPIGGGEAFF.

V usage is TRBV7-9 and J usage is TRBJ2-1; no firm D call. The CDR3 is 15 amino acids. Germline values: CDR1 SEHNR, CDR2 FQNEAQ (reference sequence). V lost 5 bases, J lost 5 bases, and 16 bases lay in between. The CDR3, as DNA: TGTGCCAGCAGCCCCTTGGGGATTGCGCACAATGAGCAGTTCTTC. Protein sequence: CASSPLGIAHNEQFF.

V gene TRBV9 combines with J gene TRBJ2-1, with D possibly TRBD2 on 6 matching bases. The CDR3 spans 18 residues. From germline, CDR1 is SGDLS and CDR2 YYNGEE. The V end was cut by 0 bases, the J end by 0 bases, with 16 bases between. CDR3 sequence (DNA): TGTGCCAGCAGCGTAGAGCCCGGGAGACGACTCTCCTACAATGAGCAGTTCTTC. Its translation is CASSVEPGRRLSYNEQFF. The complete variable domain, with remaining parts taken from reference TRBV9 and TRBJ2-1, reads DSGVTQTPKHLITATGQRVTLRCSPRSGDLSVYWYQQSLDQGLQFLIQYYNGEERAKGNILERFSAQQFPDLHSELNLSSLELGDSALYFCASSVEPGRRLSYNEQFFGPGTRLTVL.

This clone appeared a single time. V gene TRBV14 combines with J gene TRBJ2-7, with D possibly matching TRBD1 (6 bases). The CDR3 spans 14 residues. Germline V gene data show CDR1 as SGHDN and CDR2 as FVKESK. V was cut by 0 bases and J by 5 bases, with 11 bases left in between. This CDR3 is CASSQEQGPHEQYF. The CDR3 DNA sequence: TGTGCCAGCAGCCAAGAACAGGGTCCCCACGAGCAGTACTTC.

The chain carries TRBV19 and TRBJ2-3; 13 bases map to TRBD2. Per germline, CDR1 LNHDA and CDR2 SQIVND (reference sequence). This CDR3 is 18 amino acids long. The V segment lost 4 bases and the J segment 4 bases; nucleotides outside the gene matches: 11. The CDR3 DNA reads as TGTGCCAGTAGTAGGTCCGGGACTAGCGGGGTGGGGCCAGATACGCAGTATTTT. It is translated as CASSRSGTSGVGPDTQYF.

This clone was found a few times. The V gene is TRBV11-3, the J gene TRBJ2-1; 7 bases are a match to TRBD2. The CDR3 sequence is 15 residues long. The J segment lost 4 bases and the V segment lost 0 bases, leaving 3 bases of the junction unmatched. Per the germline V gene, CDR1 is SGHNT and CDR2 is YENEEA. CDR3: CASSLEDGGYNEQFF. The CDR3 nucleotides read TGTGCCAGCAGCTTAGAAGACGGGGGGTACAATGAGCAGTTCTTC.

The chain couples TRBV30 to TRBJ1-2; D not resolved. With 0 bases removed from V and 6 bases from J, the gap between germline ends came to 8 bases. Germline-derived CDR1 and CDR2 are GTSNPN and SVGIG (reference sequence). The CDR3 sequence is 12 residues long. CDR3 sequence (DNA): TGTGCCTGGAGTGTACTTGATAATGGCTACACCTTC. This translates into CAWSVLDNGYTF.

The V and J genes are TRBV21-1 and TRBJ2-2; whether TRBD2, the table's D call, matches the DNA was not checked. TRBV21-1 is classified as a pseudogene. The CDR3 runs to 11 residues. The CDR3 region has the DNA TGTGCCAGCCTCCCCACCGGGGAGCTGTTTTTT. Encoded protein: CASLPTGELFF.

This clone has just one count. The chain carries TRBV6-5 and TRBJ1-1; 9 nucleotides line up with TRBD1. Germline V gene sequence: CDR1 MNHEY, CDR2 SVGAGI. The V gene end was trimmed by 6 bases and the J gene end by 6 bases; junction bases not matched to a gene: 11. The CDR3 spans 15 residues. The CDR3, as DNA: TGTGCCAGCAGGCTGACCGGGACAGGGATTTCTGAAGCTTTCTTT. It translates to CASRLTGTGISEAFF.

The CDR3 is CASSLGLAVYEQYF. The CDR3 DNA is TGTGCCAGCAGCTTAGGACTAGCGGTCTACGAGCAGTACTTC. The rearrangement uses TRBV7-2 and TRBJ2-7; 9 bases agree with TRBD2. The germline gives CDR1 SGHTA, CDR2 FQGNSA. V shed 1 base and J 3 bases; nucleotides not matched to a gene: 1. The length of the CDR3 is 14 residues.

The chain has TRBV9 and TRBJ1-3; 7 bases match TRBD1. The germline CDR1 and CDR2 sequences are SGDLS and YYNGEE. The CDR3 is made up of 16 amino acids. The ends lost 0 bases at V and 3 bases at J; junction bases unmatched: 6. The CDR3 spells CASSVGRQGLGNTIYF. The DNA for the CDR3 is TGTGCCAGCAGCGTAGGACGACAGGGCCTTGGAAACACCATATATTTT.

The rearrangement joins TRBV19 to TRBJ1-5; D is ambiguous. The CDR3 is made up of 14 amino acids. The V gene lost 6 bases and the J gene lost 0 bases, with 9 bases spanning the gap. Germline V gene lookup returns CDR1 LNHDA and CDR2 SQIVND (reference sequence). The DNA for the CDR3 is TGTGCCAGTAGAAAAAGATATAGCAATCAGCCCCAGCATTTT. It encodes CASRKRYSNQPQHF.

The V and J genes are TRBV5-1 and TRBJ1-1; D is uncertain. CDR3 length: 15 amino acids. Germline V gene sequence: CDR1 SGHRS, CDR2 YFSETQ. V gave up 1 base and J gave up 5 bases, with 15 bases separating them. The CDR3 nucleotides read TGCGCCAGCAGCTTGCAGTATGGGGTTGCGACTGAAGCTTTCTTT. Its protein product is CASSLQYGVATEAFF.